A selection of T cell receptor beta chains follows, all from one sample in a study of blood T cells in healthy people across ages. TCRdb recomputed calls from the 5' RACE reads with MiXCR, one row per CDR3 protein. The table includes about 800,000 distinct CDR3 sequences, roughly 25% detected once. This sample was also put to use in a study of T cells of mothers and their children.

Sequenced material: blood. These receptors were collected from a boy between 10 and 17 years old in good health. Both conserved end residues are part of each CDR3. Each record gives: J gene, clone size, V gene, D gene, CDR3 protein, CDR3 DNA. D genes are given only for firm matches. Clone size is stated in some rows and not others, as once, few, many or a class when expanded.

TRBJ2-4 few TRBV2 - CASSVQGGVKNIQYF TGTGCCAGCAGTGTTCAGGGGGGGGTGAAAAACATTCAGTACTTC
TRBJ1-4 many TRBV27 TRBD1 CASSPGQGVEKLFF TGTGCCAGCAGTCCCGGACAGGGGGTTGAAAAACTGTTTTTT
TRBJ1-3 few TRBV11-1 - CASSTRDGVYSGNTIYF TGTGCCAGCAGCACCCGGGACGGAGTGTACTCTGGAAACACCATATATTTT
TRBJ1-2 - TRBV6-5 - CATSSGYSSSYGYTF TGTGCCACAAGCAGTGGTTACAGCTCATCCTATGGCTACACCTTC
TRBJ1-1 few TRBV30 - CAWSVLGNTEAFF TGTGCCTGGAGTGTCTTAGGGAACACTGAAGCTTTCTTT
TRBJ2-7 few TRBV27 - CASSVTGPTYEQYF TGTGCCAGCAGTGTTACCGGGCCCACCTACGAGCAGTACTTC
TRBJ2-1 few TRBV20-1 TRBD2 CSAESGLAGPSSYNEQFF TGCAGTGCGGAATCGGGACTAGCGGGGCCAAGCTCCTACAATGAGCAGTTCTTC
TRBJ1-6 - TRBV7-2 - CASSLSVNSPLHF TGTGCCAGCAGCTTGTCCGTGAATTCACCCCTCCACTTT
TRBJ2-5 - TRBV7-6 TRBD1 CASSQGARKETQYF TGTGCCAGCAGCCAGGGGGCCCGCAAAGAGACCCAGTACTTC
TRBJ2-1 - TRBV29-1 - CSPRPGHSYNEQFF TGCAGCCCCCGTCCGGGACACTCCTACAATGAGCAGTTCTTC
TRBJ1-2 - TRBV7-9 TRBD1 CASSQTGTDYGYTF TGTGCCAGCAGCCAGACGGGGACAGACTATGGCTACACCTTC
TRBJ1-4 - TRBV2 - CASTPDLGGVEKLFF TGTGCCAGCACGCCAGACTTGGGGGGCGTTGAAAAACTGTTTTTT